The clone carrying this T cell receptor (beta chain) was counted between two and nine times. The antigen is not known. CDR1 LGHDT and CDR2 YNNKEL come from the germline V gene (reference sequence). The CDR3 sequence is 13 residues long. The V gene lost 3 bases and the J gene lost 4 bases, with 8 bases spanning the gap. This sample was taken from a study of T-cell memory formation after mild COVID-19. Study conclusions and caveats: Mostly located in CM and EM were contracting CD4+ clones, with contracting CD8+ clones located in EMRA. Day 15 to 85 contractors were CD4/CD8 balanced; later expanders leaned CD4+.

5'RACE with constant-segment primers built TCRalpha and TCRbeta cDNA libraries with UMIs. MiXCR, applied by TCRdb to the 5' RACE reads, yields one record per CDR3 protein. Of just over 350,000 distinct CDR3 sequences listed, 13% to 15% are singletons. The rearrangement uses TRBV3-1 and TRBJ2-3, with D tentatively TRBD1 (6 bases). The receptor comes from a man in his late teens or twenties who had mild COVID-19 (a few samples of this study predate the infection). Cell type and time point are not known. Sequences were obtained from PBMCs or a T cell subset sorted from them (not recorded which). The DNA for the CDR3 is TGTGCCAGCAGCCACAGGGGAGCAGATACGCAGTATTTT. This codes for CASSHRGADTQYF.